A selection of T cell receptor beta chains follows, all from one sample in a study of blood T cells in healthy people across ages. TCRdb called the 5' RACE reads again in MiXCR, with one record for every CDR3 protein. The data hold approximately 850,000 distinct CDR3 sequences, with 55% to 70% observed a single time. Sequenced: blood. These receptors were obtained from a man aged 25 to 40 in good health. Both conserved end residues are part of each CDR3. A D gene is named only where the DNA matches it firmly. Size tells how often a clone was seen (once, few, many) or the class of an expanded clone, and some rows leave it out.

>once|TRBD2|TRBV30|TRBJ2-3
TGTGCCTGGAGTGTACTAGGAGCGGGGGTCTCGGATACGCAGTATTTT
CAWSVLGAGVSDTQYF
>NA|NA|TRBV3-1|TRBJ2-1
TGTGCCAGCAGCCAGAGAGAGTACAATGAGCAGTTCTTC
CASSQREYNEQFF
>few|TRBD1|TRBV7-8|TRBJ2-7
TGTGCCAGCAGCATCCGGGACAGGGGGCCCTACGAGCAGTACTTC
CASSIRDRGPYEQYF
>NA|TRBD1|TRBV12-5|TRBJ2-7
TGTGCTAGTGCCCTGGACAGGTCTTACAATGAGCAGTACTTC
CASALDRSYNEQYF
>NA|TRBD2|TRBV7-9|TRBJ2-1
TGTGCCAGCAGTAAGGGACTAGCGAGATCCTACAATGAGCAGTTCTTC
CASSKGLARSYNEQFF
>few|TRBD2|TRBV20-1|TRBJ2-7
TGCAGTGCTAGGACTAGCGGGGGGGCCTACGAGCAGTACTTC
CSARTSGGAYEQYF
>NA|NA|TRBV7-2|TRBJ2-5
TGTGCCAGCAGCTTAGCTGGCGTCACTTGGTTGCAGACCCAGTACTTC
CASSLAGVTWLQTQYF
>NA|TRBD2|TRBV9|TRBJ2-7
TGTGCCAGCAGCCCCGTTGGGACTAGCAGTCTTTTCTCCTACGAGCAGTACTTC
CASSPVGTSSLFSYEQYF
>NA|TRBD1|TRBV28|TRBJ2-4
TGTGCCAGCAGCACGCTCGTTGGGGGATCCGGTGCGGGACAGGGGAGCCTTCTTTGGGAGCAGTACTTC
CASSTLVGGSGAGQGSLLWEQYF
>NA|NA|TRBV20-1|TRBJ1-6
TGCAGTGCCCTGGACAGTAATTCACCCCTCCACTTT
CSALDSNSPLHF
>NA|NA|TRBV2|TRBJ2-7
TGTGCCAGCAGTGAAGCACGTGGGATTAACAATGAGCAGTACTTC
CASSEARGINNEQYF
>NA|TRBD1|TRBV6-5|TRBJ2-5
TGTGCCAGCAGTTACTCTGGACAGGAAGAGACCCAGTACTTC
CASSYSGQEETQYF
>NA|NA|TRBV9|TRBJ1-4
TGTGCCAGCAGCGCCGGGGTCCTTGGGGAAAAACTGTTTTTT
CASSAGVLGEKLFF
>NA|NA|TRBV7-4|TRBJ2-1
TGTGCCAGCAACCCTGATCTCGGGAGTCGTGGTCGGACGTTCTTC
CASNPDLGSRGRTFF
>NA|TRBD2|TRBV20-1|TRBJ2-3
TGCAGTGCTAGCGCCAGCGGGGGGTCTTATACGCAGTATTTT
CSASASGGSYTQYF
>NA|NA|TRBV9|TRBJ1-4
TGTGCCAGCGGCCAGAATGAAAAACTGTTTTTT
CASGQNEKLFF
>NA|NA|TRBV6-1|TRBJ1-6
TGTGCCAGCGGGCGGGACCCCCAGGATTCACCCCTCCACTTT
CASGRDPQDSPLHF
>NA|NA|TRBV7-9|TRBJ2-1
TGTGCCAGCAGCTATCCGGGGACATACAATGAGCAGTTCTTC
CASSYPGTYNEQFF
>NA|NA|TRBV7-9|TRBJ2-7
TGTGCCAGCAGCTGGGGGGCAGTTGGGGGCTACGAGCAGTACTTC
CASSWGAVGGYEQYF
>NA|NA|TRBV28|TRBJ2-7
TGTGCCAGCACTACAGGGACCGCTCCGGTTTCCGAGCAGTACTTC
CASTTGTAPVSEQYF
>NA|NA|TRBV20-1|TRBJ2-5
TGCAGTGCCCCCGACAGACAAGAGACCCAGTACTTC
CSAPDRQETQYF
>NA|TRBD1|TRBV29-1|TRBJ2-7
TGCAGCGTTGAAGAAGGAGCAGGGGGCCTCTCCGAGCAGTACTTC
CSVEEGAGGLSEQYF
>once|NA|TRBV7-2|TRBJ2-5
TGTGCCAGCAGCTTAGTCGGCACGTCGGAGACCCAGTACTTC
CASSLVGTSETQYF
>NA|NA|TRBV6-1|TRBJ2-1
TGTGCCAGCAGTCGTGGTGGCTGGGAGCAGTTCTTC
CASSRGGWEQFF
>NA|TRBD1|TRBV7-2|TRBJ1-4
TGTGCCAGCAGCCCAAAAGGGGGCGAAAAACTGTTTTTT
CASSPKGGEKLFF
>NA|TRBD2|TRBV7-6|TRBJ2-1
TGTGCCAGCAGCCCCCCCGGACTAGCGTTGGAGACCCAGTTCTTC
CASSPPGLALETQFF
>few|NA|TRBV2|TRBJ2-7
TGTGCCAGCAGTGTTGGACAGATTGGGCAGTTCTACGAGCAGTACTTC
CASSVGQIGQFYEQYF
>NA|NA|TRBV29-1|TRBJ2-2
TGCAGCGTCCGGGGGTGGACAGGAGCGAACACCGGGGAGCTGTTTTTT
CSVRGWTGANTGELFF
>NA|NA|TRBV29-1|TRBJ2-6
TGCAGCTACGTAACAGGGTTAGCTGGGGCCAACGTCCTGACTTTC
CSYVTGLAGANVLTF
>NA|TRBD2|TRBV6-2/TRBV6-3|TRBJ2-1
TGTGCCAGCAGCCTTGGGAGGGTGCAGTTCTTC
CASSLGRVQFF
>NA|TRBD2|TRBV10-3|TRBJ2-3
TGTGCCATCAGTCCGGGACTAGACCTACCCACAGATATGCAGTATTTT
CAISPGLDLPTDMQYF
>few|NA|TRBV29-1|TRBJ2-7
TGCAGCGTTGCGGCTTTTGGGTCAATCGGCTACGAGCAGTACTTC
CSVAAFGSIGYEQYF
>NA|NA|TRBV6-2/TRBV6-3|TRBJ2-7
TGTGCCAGCAGACCCTCCGGGGATACCTACGAGCAGTACTTC
CASRPSGDTYEQYF
>NA|NA|TRBV11-2|TRBJ2-4
TGTGCCAGCAGTCGTATTCAGCAAGCCAAAAACATTCAGTACTTC
CASSRIQQAKNIQYF
>NA|NA|TRBV5-5|TRBJ1-2
TGTGCCAGCAGCTTGTCTGCAGGGGAATCGAGGGGCTACACCTTC
CASSLSAGESRGYTF
>NA|TRBD2|TRBV11-2|TRBJ2-2
TGTGCCAGCAGCTGGACTAGAAACACCGGGGAGCTGTTTTTT
CASSWTRNTGELFF
>few|NA|TRBV20-1|TRBJ2-1
TGCAGTGCTAGACTTGGCGGAGTGTTCAATGAGCAGTTCTTC
CSARLGGVFNEQFF